This passage covers 20 T cell receptor beta chains from one sample sequenced in a study of spatial heterogeneity in lung cancer. TCRdb re-called the 5' RACE reads through MiXCR, storing one row per CDR3 protein. The sample contains about 6,000 distinct CDR3 sequences, about 15% of which appear only once. Study conclusions and caveats: Mutation counts in tumors were tracked by counts of expanded intratumoral alpha and beta TCRs.

Which antigens these TCRs recognize remains unknown. Time point denoted: sample taken at primary tumor resection. The material sequenced was lung tumor tissue, taken at surgery. Receptors were obtained from a male donor with early-stage non-small cell lung cancer.

This clonotype was counted at least ten times. CDR3 residues: CSARDPGQIGNQPQHF. CDR3 sequence (DNA): TGCAGTGCTAGAGACCCCGGACAGATCGGGAATCAGCCCCAGCATTTT. The chain links TRBV20-1 to TRBJ1-5, with D possibly matching TRBD1 (6 bases). The CDR3 contains 16 residues. The germline V gene encodes CDR1 DFQATT and CDR2 SNEGSKA (reference sequence). The V gene lost 0 bases and the J gene lost 4 bases, with 16 bases spanning the gap.

By share, this clonotype ranks as medium-sized. The chain couples TRBV6-2 or TRBV6-3 to TRBJ2-1, with no clear D. V was trimmed by 0 bases and J by 4 bases, leaving 16 bases between them. The CDR3 contains 17 residues. The germline V gene encodes CDR1 MNHEY and CDR2 SVGEGT. CDR3 region: CASSYSSPSGIYNEQFF. The DNA of the CDR3 is TGTGCCAGCAGTTACTCTTCCCCTAGTGGGATATACAATGAGCAGTTCTTC.

The rearrangement links TRBV29-1 to TRBJ1-1; TRBD1 agrees at 7 bases. CDR3 size: 13 residues. The junction had 6 bases not matched to a gene; V was cut back by 6 bases and J by 2 bases. CDR1 is SQVTM, CDR2 ANQGSEA, per germline. The CDR3 DNA is TGCAGCGTGAACAGGGGACCTAACACTGAAGCTTTCTTT. Translation gives CSVNRGPNTEAFF.

By sample fraction, this clonotype is medium-sized (0.01 to 0.1%). This chain connects TRBV28 to TRBJ1-1; 7 bases line up with TRBD1. Germline CDR1 MDHEN, CDR2 SYDVKM. The CDR3 is made up of 14 amino acids. V dropped 3 bases and J dropped 5; count of bases not matched to a gene: 6. The CDR3 sequence is CASSFQGGRTEAFF. For the CDR3, the DNA is TGTGCCAGCAGTTTCCAGGGGGGTCGGACTGAAGCTTTCTTT.

This clonotype is categorized as medium-sized (0.01 to 0.1%). The genes are TRBV3-1 and TRBJ2-1; 11 bases map to TRBD2. V shed 0 bases and J 7 bases; nucleotides not matched to a gene: 8. The germline V gene encodes CDR1 LGHDT and CDR2 YNNKEL (reference sequence). The CDR3 extends over 17 amino acids. CDR3 bases: TGTGCCAGCAGCCAAGATTACAGTAGCGGGAGGGGGAATGAGCAGTTCTTC. Encoded protein: CASSQDYSSGRGNEQFF.

This clonotype was found many times. This CDR3 reads CSARDYGQFF. DNA for the CDR3: TGCAGTGCTAGAGATTACGGGCAGTTCTTC. The V and J genes are TRBV20-1 and TRBJ2-1; the D is unclear. In germline, CDR1 is DFQATT, CDR2 SNEGSKA (reference sequence). This CDR3 spans 10 amino acids. Trimming stripped 0 bases from V and 12 bases from J, with 6 bases between.

In its sample, this clonotype is medium-sized. The chain uses TRBV6-1 and TRBJ1-5; D uncertain. The CDR3 extends over 13 amino acids. CDR1 and CDR2 from the germline V gene are MNHNS and SASEGT. Trimming pared 7 bases from V and 7 bases from J, leaving 14 bases between. CDR3 sequence (DNA): TGTGCCAGCAACGTTCGGGTCATCCAGCCCCAGCATTTT. Amino acid sequence: CASNVRVIQPQHF.

The sample holds one count of this clonotype. This rearrangement joins TRBV11-2 to TRBJ2-2; 11 nucleotides agree with TRBD2. This CDR3 has 16 amino acids. V shed 6 bases and J 2 bases; nucleotides not matched to a gene: 5. The germline V gene has CDR1 SGHAT and CDR2 FQNNGV. The DNA for the CDR3 is TGTGCCAGCAGATTACTAGCGGGAGTTAACACCGGGGAGCTGTTTTTT. Translation: CASRLLAGVNTGELFF. The full variable domain, completed using reference TRBV11-2 and TRBJ2-2, is EAGVAQSPRYKIIEKRQSVAFWCNPISGHATLYWYQQILGQGPKLLIQFQNNGVVDDSQLPKDRFSAERLKGVDSTLKIQPAKLEDSAVYLCASRLLAGVNTGELFFGEGSRLTVL.

This clonotype is judged medium-sized. The chain uses TRBV20-1 and TRBJ2-3, with D perhaps TRBD1 (6 bases). This CDR3 contains 21 residues. Germline CDR1 DFQATT, CDR2 SNEGSKA (reference sequence). V dropped 6 bases and J dropped 0 bases, with 34 bases sitting between them. CDR3 nucleotide sequence: TGCAGTGCGAGGGCAGGTGGGGGCAGTAGAATCGGGTCCCCTAGCACAGATACGCAGTATTTT. Its translation is CSARAGGGSRIGSPSTDTQYF.

The chain couples TRBV7-4 to TRBJ2-1; D gene ambiguous. In germline, CDR1 is SGHVT, CDR2 SQSDAQ. Trimming cost V 5 bases and J 0 bases, with 14 bases left between them. This CDR3 has 16 residues. In DNA form, the CDR3 reads TGTGCCAGCAGCCCCTCCGGCAGCCTCTCCTACAATGAGCAGTTCTTC. Translation gives CASSPSGSLSYNEQFF.

Ten or more counts support this clonotype. The chain recombines TRBV5-1 with TRBJ2-7; TRBD1 is a possible D gene (6 bases). CDR1 and CDR2 (germline): SGHRS, YFSETQ. V lost 4 bases and J 2 bases, leaving 13 bases between the germline ends. This CDR3 comprises 14 residues. The CDR3 loop reads CASSSTGTTYEQYF. DNA of the CDR3: TGCGCCAGCAGCAGCACCGGGACAACCTACGAGCAGTACTTC.

This clonotype has a count of ten or more. In nucleotides, the CDR3 is TGTGCCAGCAGTGCGGAAGCGGGAGGACCCGAGCAGTACTTC. Translated: CASSAEAGGPEQYF. The J gene is TRBJ2-7, the V gene TRBV2; 9 bases agree with TRBD2. Germline V CDR1 and CDR2: SNHLY, FYNNEI. V lost 4 bases and J lost 6; bases outside the gene matches: 7. There are 14 residues in the CDR3. Drawing the rest from reference TRBV2 and TRBJ2-7, the complete variable domain is EPEVTQTPSHQVTQMGQEVILRCVPISNHLYFYWYRQILGQKVEFLVSFYNNEISEKSEIFDDQFSVERPDGSNFTLKIRSTKLEDSAMYFCASSAEAGGPEQYFGPGTRLTVT.

In its sample, this clonotype is medium-sized. J is TRBJ1-2 and V is TRBV4-3; the D is unclear. Germline V lookup: CDR1 LGHNA, CDR2 YSLEER. Trimming left V 0 bases short and J 5 bases short, with 25 bases between. This CDR3 region has 19 residues. CDR3 nucleotides: TGCGCCAGCAGCCAAGATGTCGCCCGGTCAACGAGTAGAAGATATGGCTACACCTTC. It specifies CASSQDVARSTSRRYGYTF.

This clonotype was detected ten times or more. The chain links TRBV29-1 to TRBJ1-1, with 7 nucleotides matching TRBD1. V lost 7 bases to trimming and J lost 1 base; unmatched junction nucleotides: 6. From germline, CDR1 is SQVTM and CDR2 ANQGSEA. CDR3 length: 13 amino acids. DNA of the CDR3: TGCAGCGCAATTGGACAGGAGAACACTGAAGCTTTCTTT. Amino acid sequence: CSAIGQENTEAFF.

This clonotype is labeled as medium-sized. The rearrangement uses TRBV18 and TRBJ1-1; a possible D gene is TRBD1 (5 bases). Trimming removed 4 bases from V and 0 bases from J, with 18 bases in between. Looked up from germline, CDR1 is KGHSH and CDR2 is LQKENI. The CDR3 contains 17 residues. The CDR3 DNA reads as TGTGCCAGCTCACGGGGGAACGCCGGGATCATGAACACTGAAGCTTTCTTT. Amino acid sequence: CASSRGNAGIMNTEAFF.

This clonotype was found many times. CDR3 amino acids: CASSLWGGGYNSPLHF. CDR3 DNA sequence: TGCGCCAGCAGCTTGTGGGGAGGGGGCTATAATTCACCCCTCCACTTT. This chain connects TRBV5-1 to TRBJ1-6, with D maybe TRBD1 (6 bases). The CDR3 has 16 amino acids. CDR1 is SGHRS and CDR2 is YFSETQ in the germline V gene. Trimming left V 1 base short and J 3 bases short, with 11 bases between.

This clonotype has a handful of counts. The chain links TRBV9 to TRBJ2-3; D not resolved. The germline gives CDR1 SGDLS, CDR2 YYNGEE. There are 12 residues in the CDR3. Trimming pared 2 bases from V and 3 bases from J, leaving 4 bases between. CDR3: CASSVRTDTQYF. The CDR3 nucleotides read TGTGCCAGCAGCGTCAGGACAGATACGCAGTATTTT.

CDR3 coding DNA: TGTGCCAGCAGTCCAAGGGGCGGGGGCTACAATGAGCAGTTCTTC. This encodes CASSPRGGGYNEQFF. The chain joins TRBV3-1 to TRBJ2-1; 7 nucleotides line up with TRBD2. The CDR3 has 15 amino acids. CDR1 is LGHDT, CDR2 YNNKEL, per germline (reference sequence). After removal of 6 bases from V and 3 bases from J, the junction contained 8 bases not matched to a gene.

This chain links TRBV20-1 with TRBJ2-3, with 8 positions matching TRBD2. The CDR3 runs 13 residues. J lost 3 bases, V lost 3 bases, and 2 bases had no gene match. CDR1 and CDR2 from the germline V gene are DFQATT and SNEGSKA (reference sequence). DNA for the CDR3: TGCAGTGCTAGTCGGGGGGGGACAGATACGCAGTATTTT. It codes for CSASRGGTDTQYF.

By sample share, this clonotype is medium-sized (0.01 to 0.1%). The chain employs TRBV2 and TRBJ1-5, with D perhaps TRBD1 (5 bases). Deletions cut 5 bases from V and 4 bases from J, with 12 bases between. Per the germline V gene, CDR1 is SNHLY and CDR2 is FYNNEI. There are 14 residues in the CDR3. The CDR3 sequence: CASSPDSPNQPQHF. The CDR3 DNA sequence: TGTGCCAGCAGTCCCGACAGTCCGAATCAGCCCCAGCATTTT.